The sequence of this TCR beta chain was determined in a study of a mutant IDH1 vaccine in newly diagnosed glioma. Across the whole study: Vaccine dosing followed radiotherapy by 4-6 weeks, or accompanied temozolomide cycles.

With 3 bases removed from V and 0 bases from J, the gap between germline ends came to 8 bases. The germline gives CDR1 LNHDA, CDR2 SQIVND (reference sequence). The CDR3 spans 14 residues. Worth noting for this clone: Its specificity is not known.

Assay: immunoSEQ multiplex PCR; the TCRdb copy retains only in-frame clones and omits some. The sample includes under 55,000 clones, 90% to 95% of them seen just once. Stated time point: week 11, during vaccination. Vaccination used 300 ug of mutant IDH1 20-mer peptide per dose, with topical imiquimod. This TCR was sampled from a man between 45 and 60 years old with glioma. Sequenced material: PBMCs, taken from a glioma patient whose treatment included an IDH1 peptide vaccine. The genes are TRBV19 and TRBJ1-1; D is undetermined. This CDR3 reads CASSIRAMNTEAFF. CDR3 in DNA: TGTGCCAGTAGTATCCGGGCCATGAACACTGAAGCTTTCTTT.